This section outlines one TCR beta chain sequence together with its context. Genomic DNA per cell subset filled all wells of several immunoSEQ plates. Method: immunoSEQ multiplex PCR; TCRdb's copy keeps in-frame clones and lacks some. The repertoire holds a few million clones, with more than 80% as singletons. The CDR3 sequence is 15 residues long. Germline V lookup: CDR1 KGHSH, CDR2 LQKENI. Trimming pared 0 bases from V and 4 bases from J, leaving 12 bases between. This specimen belongs to a study of shared clonotypes between healthy human individuals. The rearrangement uses TRBV18 and TRBJ1-1; D is ambiguous. Sequencing was performed on naive CD4+ T cells from PBMCs. Stated subset: CD45RA+ positively selected. The receptor's source is a man aged 18 to 29 in good health. Some clones in this sample may be carry-over from other donors' samples. CDR3 protein: CASSPPEGPGTEAFF. Here the CDR3 DNA reads TGTGCCAGCTCACCACCTGAGGGCCCGGGCACTGAAGCTTTCTTT. The full variable domain, its missing parts supplied by reference TRBV18 and TRBJ1-1, is NAGVMQNPRHLVRRRGQEARLRCSPMKGHSHVYWYRQLPEEGLKFMVYLQKENIIDESGMPKERFSAEFPKEGPSILRIQQVVRGDSAAYFCASSPPEGPGTEAFFGQGTRLTVV.